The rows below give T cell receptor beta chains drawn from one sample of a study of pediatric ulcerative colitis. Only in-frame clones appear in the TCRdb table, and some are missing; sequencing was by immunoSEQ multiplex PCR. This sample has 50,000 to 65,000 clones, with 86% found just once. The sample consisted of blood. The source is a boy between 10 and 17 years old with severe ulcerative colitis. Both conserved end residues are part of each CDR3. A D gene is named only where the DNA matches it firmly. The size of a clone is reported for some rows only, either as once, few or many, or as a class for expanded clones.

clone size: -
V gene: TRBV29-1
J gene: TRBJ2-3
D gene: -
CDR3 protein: CSVEDLADTGDTQYF
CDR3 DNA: TGCAGCGTTGAAGATCTCGCGGACACCGGAGATACGCAGTATTTT

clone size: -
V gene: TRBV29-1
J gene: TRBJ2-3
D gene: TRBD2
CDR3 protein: CSLTSGRGMTDTQYF
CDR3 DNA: TGCAGCTTAACATCAGGGAGGGGAATGACAGATACGCAGTATTTT

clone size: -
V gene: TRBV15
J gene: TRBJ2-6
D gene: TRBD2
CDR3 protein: CATSRDRLAGAPGANVLTF
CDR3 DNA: TGTGCCACCAGCAGAGATAGACTAGCGGGAGCACCTGGGGCCAACGTCCTGACTTTC

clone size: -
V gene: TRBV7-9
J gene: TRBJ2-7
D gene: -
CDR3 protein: CASSLKTSYEQYF
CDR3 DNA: TGTGCCAGCAGCTTAAAGACCTCCTACGAGCAGTACTTC

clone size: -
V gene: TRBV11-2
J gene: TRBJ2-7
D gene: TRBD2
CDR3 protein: CASSSPLAGERSDEQYF
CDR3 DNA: TGTGCCAGCAGCTCCCCCCTAGCGGGAGAAAGGTCTGACGAGCAGTACTTC

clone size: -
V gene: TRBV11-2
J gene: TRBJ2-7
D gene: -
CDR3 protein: CASSLVLGGAVYEQYF
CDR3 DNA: TGTGCCAGCAGCTTAGTACTTGGGGGCGCAGTCTACGAGCAGTACTTC

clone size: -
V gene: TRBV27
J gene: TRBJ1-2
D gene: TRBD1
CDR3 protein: CASSLRQGFGYGYTF
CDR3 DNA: TGTGCCAGCAGTCTCCGACAGGGGTTTGGATATGGCTACACCTTC

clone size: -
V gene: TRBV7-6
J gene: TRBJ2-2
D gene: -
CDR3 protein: CASSLSVGTAVGELFF
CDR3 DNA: TGTGCCAGCAGCTTAAGCGTCGGGACCGCGGTCGGGGAGCTGTTTTTT

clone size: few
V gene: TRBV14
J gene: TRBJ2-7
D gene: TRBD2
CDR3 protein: CASSLAGRSYEQYF
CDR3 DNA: TGTGCCAGCAGCCTAGCGGGAAGGTCCTACGAGCAGTACTTC

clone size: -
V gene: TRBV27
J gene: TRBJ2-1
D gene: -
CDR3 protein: CASRHYTSSYNEQFF
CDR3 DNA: TGTGCCAGCAGGCATTACACTAGCAGCTACAATGAGCAGTTCTTC

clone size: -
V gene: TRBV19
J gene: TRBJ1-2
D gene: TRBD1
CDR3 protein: CASSVGRGFVGYTF
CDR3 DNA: TGTGCCAGTAGTGTTGGCAGGGGGTTTGTTGGCTACACCTTC

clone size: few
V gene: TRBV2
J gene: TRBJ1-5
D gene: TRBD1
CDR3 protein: CASSEGLTGATFSNQPQHF
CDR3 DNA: TGTGCCAGCAGTGAAGGTCTGACAGGGGCTACCTTTAGCAATCAGCCCCAGCATTTT

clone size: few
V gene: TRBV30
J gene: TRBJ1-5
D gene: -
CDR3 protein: CAWTDSPNQPQHF
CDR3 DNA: TGTGCCTGGACGGACAGCCCTAATCAGCCCCAGCATTTT

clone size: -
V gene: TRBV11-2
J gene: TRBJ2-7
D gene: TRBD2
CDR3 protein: CASSFGSSGRASQLYEQYF
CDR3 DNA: TGTGCCAGCAGCTTTGGTTCCAGCGGGAGGGCAAGTCAATTGTACGAGCAGTACTTC

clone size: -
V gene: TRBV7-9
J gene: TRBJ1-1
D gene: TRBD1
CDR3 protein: CASSYTAGGHTEAFF
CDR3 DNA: TGTGCCAGCAGTTATACGGCAGGGGGACACACTGAAGCTTTCTTT

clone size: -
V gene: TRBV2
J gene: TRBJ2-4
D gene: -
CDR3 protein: CASSEDFGQLKNIQYF
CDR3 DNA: TGTGCCAGCAGTGAAGATTTCGGTCAGTTGAAAAACATTCAGTACTTC

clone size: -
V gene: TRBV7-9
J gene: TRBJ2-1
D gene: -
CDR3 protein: CASSRILGVNNEQFF
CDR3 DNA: TGTGCCAGCAGCCGAATTCTCGGGGTCAACAATGAGCAGTTCTTC

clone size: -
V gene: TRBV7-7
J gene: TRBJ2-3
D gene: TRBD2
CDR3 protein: CASSQGLAGTDTQYF
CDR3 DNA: TGTGCTAGCAGCCAGGGACTAGCGGGCACAGATACGCAGTATTTT

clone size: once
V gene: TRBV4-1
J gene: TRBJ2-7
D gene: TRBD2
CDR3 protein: CASSQDFSGRAYEQYF
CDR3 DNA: TGCGCCAGCAGCCAAGATTTTAGCGGGAGGGCCTACGAGCAGTACTTC

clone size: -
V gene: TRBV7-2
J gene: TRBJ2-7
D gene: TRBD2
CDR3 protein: CASTRTSGGTYEQYF
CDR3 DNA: TGTGCCAGCACCAGGACTAGCGGGGGGACCTACGAGCAGTACTTC

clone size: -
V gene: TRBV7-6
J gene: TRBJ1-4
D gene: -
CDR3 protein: CASSFTPGAGKATNEKLFF
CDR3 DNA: TGTGCCAGCAGCTTTACACCGGGAGCCGGCAAAGCAACTAATGAAAAACTGTTTTTT

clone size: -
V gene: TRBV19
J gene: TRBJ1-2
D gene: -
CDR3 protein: CASSLTPNYGYTF
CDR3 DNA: TGTGCCAGTAGTTTGACACCGAACTATGGCTACACCTTC

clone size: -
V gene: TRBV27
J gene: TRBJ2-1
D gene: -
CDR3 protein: CASRTDTDNEQFF
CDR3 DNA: TGTGCCAGCCGTACGGACACCGACAATGAGCAGTTCTTC

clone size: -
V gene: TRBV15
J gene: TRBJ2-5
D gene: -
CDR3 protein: CATSRVGETQYF
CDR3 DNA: TGTGCCACCAGCAGGGTTGGAGAGACCCAGTACTTC

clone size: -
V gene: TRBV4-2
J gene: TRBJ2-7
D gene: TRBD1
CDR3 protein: CASSVPGTDNEQYF
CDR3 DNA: TGTGCCAGCAGCGTACCCGGGACAGACAACGAGCAGTACTTC

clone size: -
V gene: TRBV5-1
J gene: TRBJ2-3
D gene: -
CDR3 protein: CASSSDLYTQYF
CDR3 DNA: TGCGCCAGCAGCTCGGACCTTTATACGCAGTATTTT

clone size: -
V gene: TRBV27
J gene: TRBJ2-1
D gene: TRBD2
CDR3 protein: CASSLGAGGDDEQFF
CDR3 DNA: TGTGCCAGCAGTTTAGGAGCGGGAGGGGACGATGAGCAGTTCTTC

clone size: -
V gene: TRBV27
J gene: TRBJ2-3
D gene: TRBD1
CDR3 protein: CASSLVRDRVTDTQYF
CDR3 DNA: TGTGCCAGCAGTTTAGTCCGGGACAGGGTCACAGATACGCAGTATTTT

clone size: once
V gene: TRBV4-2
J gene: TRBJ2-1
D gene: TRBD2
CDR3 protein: CASGPSGFAHEQFF
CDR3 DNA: TGTGCCAGCGGACCTAGCGGGTTCGCCCATGAGCAGTTCTTC

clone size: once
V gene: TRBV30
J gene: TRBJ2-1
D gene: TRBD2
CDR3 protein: CAWTSGRAWENEQFF
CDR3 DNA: TGTGCCTGGACTAGCGGGAGGGCCTGGGAGAATGAGCAGTTCTTC

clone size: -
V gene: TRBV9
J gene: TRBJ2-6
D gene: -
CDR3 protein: CASSLTGSGANVLTF
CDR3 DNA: TGTGCCAGCAGCCTCACAGGGTCTGGGGCCAACGTCCTGACTTTC

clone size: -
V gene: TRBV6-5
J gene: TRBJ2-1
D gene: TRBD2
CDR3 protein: CASSRERGSYNEQFF
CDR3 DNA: TGTGCCAGCAGCCGCGAGCGGGGCTCCTACAATGAGCAGTTCTTC

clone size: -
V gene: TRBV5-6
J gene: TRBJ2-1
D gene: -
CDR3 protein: CASSQDQNEQFF
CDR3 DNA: TGTGCCAGCAGCCAAGATCAGAATGAGCAGTTCTTC

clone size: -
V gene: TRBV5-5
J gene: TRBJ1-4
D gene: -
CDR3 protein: CASSLAETTNEKLFF
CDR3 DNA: TGTGCCAGCAGCTTGGCGGAGACAACTAATGAAAAACTGTTTTTT

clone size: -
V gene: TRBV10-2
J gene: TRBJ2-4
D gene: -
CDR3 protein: CASSRLELAKNIQYF
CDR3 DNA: TGCGCCAGCAGTAGGCTAGAACTAGCCAAAAACATTCAGTACTTC

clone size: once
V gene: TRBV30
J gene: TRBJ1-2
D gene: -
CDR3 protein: CAWTTGYGYTF
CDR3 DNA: TGTGCCTGGACCACCGGTTACGGCTACACCTTC

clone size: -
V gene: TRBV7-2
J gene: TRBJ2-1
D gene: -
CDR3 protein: CASSLDRYNEQFF
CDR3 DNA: TGTGCCAGCAGCTTAGACAGGTACAATGAGCAGTTCTTC

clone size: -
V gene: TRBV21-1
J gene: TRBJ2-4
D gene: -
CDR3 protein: CASSKVLKQRNIQYF
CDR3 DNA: TGTGCCAGCAGCAAAGTTCTAAAACAGAGGAACATTCAGTACTTC

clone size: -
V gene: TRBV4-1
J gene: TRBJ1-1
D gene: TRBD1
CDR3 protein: CASSPRDSGNTEAFF
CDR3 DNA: TGCGCCAGCAGCCCCCGGGACAGCGGGAATACTGAAGCTTTCTTT

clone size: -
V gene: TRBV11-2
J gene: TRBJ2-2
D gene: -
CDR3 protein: CASTPPGGPPETGELFF
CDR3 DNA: TGTGCCAGCACCCCCCCCGGGGGGCCCCCAGAAACCGGGGAGCTGTTTTTT

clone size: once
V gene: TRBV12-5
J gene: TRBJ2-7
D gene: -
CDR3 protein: CASGTGSNEQYF
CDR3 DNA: TGTGCTAGTGGAACGGGGTCCAACGAGCAGTACTTC

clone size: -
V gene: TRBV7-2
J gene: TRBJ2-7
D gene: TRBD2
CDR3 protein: CASSLGPSGTYEQYF
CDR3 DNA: TGTGCCAGCAGCTTAGGTCCTAGCGGTACCTACGAGCAGTACTTC

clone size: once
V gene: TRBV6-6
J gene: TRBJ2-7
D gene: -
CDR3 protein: CASRPGVSYEQYF
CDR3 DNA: TGTGCCAGCAGACCCGGGGTCTCCTACGAGCAGTACTTC

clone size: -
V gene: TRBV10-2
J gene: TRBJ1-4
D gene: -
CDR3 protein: CASRTITNEKLFF
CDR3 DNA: TGCGCCAGTAGGACCATAACTAATGAAAAACTGTTTTTT

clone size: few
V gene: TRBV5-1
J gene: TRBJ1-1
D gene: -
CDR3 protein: CASSPRQYTEAFF
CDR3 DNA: TGCGCCAGCAGCCCTCGCCAGTACACTGAAGCTTTCTTT

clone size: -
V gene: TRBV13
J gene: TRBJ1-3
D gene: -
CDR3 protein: CASSQPRFSGNTIYF
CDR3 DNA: TGTGCCAGCAGCCAACCTCGGTTCTCTGGAAACACCATATATTTT

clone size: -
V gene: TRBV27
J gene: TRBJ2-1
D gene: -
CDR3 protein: CASSFNPYNEQFF
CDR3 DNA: TGTGCCAGCAGTTTTAACCCCTACAATGAGCAGTTCTTC

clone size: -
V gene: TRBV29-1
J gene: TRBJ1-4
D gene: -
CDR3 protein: CSVETTEKLFF
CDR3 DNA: TGCAGCGTTGAAACAACCGAAAAACTGTTTTTT

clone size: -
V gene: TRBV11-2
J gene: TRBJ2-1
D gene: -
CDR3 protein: CASSLGHLDNYNEQFF
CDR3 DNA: TGTGCCAGCAGCTTAGGTCATTTGGACAATTACAATGAGCAGTTCTTC

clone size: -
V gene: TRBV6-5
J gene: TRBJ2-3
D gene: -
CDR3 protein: CASYSPGTDTQYF
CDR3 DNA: TGTGCCAGCTATAGTCCAGGGACAGATACGCAGTATTTT

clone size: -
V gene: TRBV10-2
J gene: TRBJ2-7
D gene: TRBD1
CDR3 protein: CASRGDRSYEQYF
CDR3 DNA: TGCGCCAGCAGAGGGGACAGAAGCTACGAGCAGTACTTC

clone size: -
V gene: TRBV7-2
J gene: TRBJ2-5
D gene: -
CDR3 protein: CASSSQGGQETQYF
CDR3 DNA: TGTGCCAGCAGCTCTCAAGGGGGCCAAGAGACCCAGTACTTC

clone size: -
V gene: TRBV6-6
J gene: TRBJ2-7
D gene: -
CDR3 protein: CASSQTYDEQYF
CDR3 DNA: TGTGCCAGCAGTCAAACGTATGACGAGCAGTACTTC

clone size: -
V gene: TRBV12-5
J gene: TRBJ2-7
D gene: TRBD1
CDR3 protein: CASGFFSGTGLGRMSSYEQYF
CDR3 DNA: TGTGCTAGTGGTTTCTTCTCCGGGACAGGGCTAGGAAGAATGAGCTCCTACGAGCAGTACTTC

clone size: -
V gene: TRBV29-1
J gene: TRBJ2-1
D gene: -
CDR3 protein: CSVKRDTGSYNEQFF
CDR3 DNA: TGCAGCGTTAAAAGGGACACGGGCTCCTACAATGAGCAGTTCTTC

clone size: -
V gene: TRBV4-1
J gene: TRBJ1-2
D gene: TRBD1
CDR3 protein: CASSVGQGDYGYTF
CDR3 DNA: TGCGCCAGCTCAGTCGGGCAGGGGGACTATGGCTACACCTTC

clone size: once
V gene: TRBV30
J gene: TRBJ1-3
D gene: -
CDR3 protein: CAWVGELYSGNTIYF
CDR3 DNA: TGTGCCTGGGTAGGGGAACTCTACTCTGGAAACACCATATATTTT

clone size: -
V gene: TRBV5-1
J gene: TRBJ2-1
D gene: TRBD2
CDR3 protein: CASSLAKAGTSGYNEQFF
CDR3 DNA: TGCGCCAGCAGCTTGGCCAAGGCCGGGACTAGCGGTTACAATGAGCAGTTCTTC

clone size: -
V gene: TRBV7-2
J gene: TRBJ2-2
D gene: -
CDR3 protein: CASSPAAPGELFF
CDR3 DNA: TGTGCCAGCAGCCCGGCCGCGCCCGGGGAGCTGTTTTTT